This T cell receptor (beta chain) appears in the sequencing data of a study of T cells in Graves' hyperthyroidism and ophthalmopathy. A NOSPECS grade of at least 4, a Clinical Activity Score of at least 3 and duration under 3 months were recorded in ophthalmopathy patients. For the diagnoses, clinical symptoms, serum thyroxine and TRAb, thyroid ultrasound and orbital computed tomography were used. Amplified TCR beta CDR3 regions derived from RNA transcripts. RT-PCR in the first round (using the HTBI primer set) targeted the TCR CDR3. TCRdb passed the multiplex PCR reads through MiXCR, listing each CDR3 protein once. The sample consists of about 400,000 distinct CDR3 sequences, roughly 14% of them appearing once. Many counts were recorded for this clonotype. Its specificity is unknown. Findings and caveats of the study: Most expanded thyroid clonotypes above 0.001 recurred in blood.

In germline, CDR1 is MNHNS, CDR2 SASEGT. This CDR3 has 12 residues. The V end lost 5 bases, the J end lost 6 bases, and 9 bases lay between the germline ends. The material sequenced was blood. The TCR originated in a man aged 18 to 35 with Graves' ophthalmopathy. The chain links TRBV6-1 to TRBJ2-3; D uncertain. The DNA of the CDR3 is TGTGCCAGCAGTTACGGTACCGATACGCAGTATTTT. This codes for CASSYGTDTQYF.